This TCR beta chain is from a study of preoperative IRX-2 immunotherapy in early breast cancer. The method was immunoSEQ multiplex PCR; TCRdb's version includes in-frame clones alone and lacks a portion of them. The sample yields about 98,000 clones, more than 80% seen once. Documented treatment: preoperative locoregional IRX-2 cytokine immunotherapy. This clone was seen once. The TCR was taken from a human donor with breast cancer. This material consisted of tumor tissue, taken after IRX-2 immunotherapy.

CDR3 DNA: TGCGCCAGCAGCTTGGGCAGTGAAACATCTGGAAACACCATATATTTT. Translation: CASSLGSETSGNTIYF. This sequence joins TRBV5-1 and TRBJ1-3; the D is unclear. The CDR3 totals 16 residues. Trimming took 0 bases from V and 1 from J, leaving 11 bases between them. Germline V gene data show CDR1 as SGHRS and CDR2 as YFSETQ.